Listed below are T cell receptor beta chains from one sample, sequenced in a study of T-cell reconstitution after alpha-beta-depleted transplantation in children. From the PCR reads, TCRdb called clonotypes with MiXCR, one entry per CDR3 protein. This sample has about 250,000 distinct CDR3 sequences, with more than 20% found just once. The source was PBMCs, mostly from graft donor cells, collected 360 days after TCRalphabeta/CD19-depleted stem cell transplant. These receptors all stem from a female patient between 2 and 15 years old who had a stem cell transplant for congenital amegakaryocytic thrombocytopenia, so the T cells may come from the graft donor. Both conserved end residues are part of each CDR3. The D gene is left open where the match is weak. Where a row states a size, it is once, few, many or the class of an expanded clone; other rows omit it.

j_gene | d_gene | v_gene | abundance | CDR3aa | CDR3nt
TRBJ2-7 | NA | TRBV29-1 | NA | CSVFADYEQYF | TGCAGCGTTTTTGCCGACTACGAGCAGTACTTC
TRBJ1-1 | NA | TRBV4-1 | NA | CASSHSRETQSEAFF | TGCGCCAGCAGCCATAGCAGGGAGACCCAGTCTGAAGCTTTCTTT
TRBJ2-7 | NA | TRBV5-1 | NA | CASRGAYEQYF | TGCGCCAGCAGGGGCGCCTACGAGCAGTACTTC
TRBJ2-3 | NA | TRBV7-6 | few | CASSLSGLNTDTQYF | TGTGCCAGCAGCTTATCGGGTTTGAACACAGATACGCAGTATTTT
TRBJ2-7 | NA | TRBV12-3/TRBV12-4 | NA | CASSLGSPWEEQYF | TGTGCCAGCAGTTTGGGCAGCCCGTGGGAGGAGCAGTACTTC
TRBJ2-7 | NA | TRBV7-2 | NA | CASSLKYEQYF | TGTGCCAGCAGCTTAAAGTACGAGCAGTACTTC
TRBJ1-1 | NA | TRBV5-1 | few | CASSLAFITPLVFF | TGCGCCAGCAGCTTGGCCTTCATAACTCCTCTGGTTTTCTTT
TRBJ2-1 | TRBD2 | TRBV12-5 | NA | CASGFLSGTSGFRSYNEQFF | TGTGCTAGTGGTTTCCTTTCCGGGACTAGCGGGTTCAGGTCCTACAATGAGCAGTTCTTC
TRBJ2-5 | NA | TRBV20-1 | many | CSGGVQETQYF | TGCAGTGGGGGAGTTCAAGAGACCCAGTACTTC
TRBJ2-6 | TRBD1 | TRBV5-4 | NA | CASSRGQDMSGANVLTF | TGTGCCAGCAGCCGAGGACAGGACATGTCTGGGGCCAACGTCCTGACTTTC
TRBJ2-1 | NA | TRBV19 | NA | CASSIFGSYDYNEQFF | TGTGCCAGTAGTATATTCGGCTCTTACGACTACAATGAGCAGTTCTTC
TRBJ2-6 | NA | TRBV5-4 | few | CASSLEYIGLASAANVLTF | TGTGCCAGCAGCTTGGAATATATAGGTTTGGCTTCTGCGGCCAACGTCCTGACTTTC
TRBJ2-2 | TRBD2 | TRBV4-1 | NA | CASSQEGHHGTSGRYTTGELFF | TGCGCCAGCAGCCAAGAGGGTCATCATGGAACTAGCGGGAGGTACACCACCGGGGAGCTGTTTTTT
TRBJ2-7 | NA | TRBV27 | few | CASSLLRGGAREQYF | TGTGCCAGCAGTTTACTCCGGGGCGGGGCTCGGGAGCAGTACTTC
TRBJ1-2 | NA | TRBV12-3/TRBV12-4 | few | CASSRDRASFYGYTF | TGTGCCAGCAGCCGGGACCGGGCATCCTTCTATGGCTACACCTTC
TRBJ2-1 | TRBD2 | TRBV12-3/TRBV12-4 | few | CASRPPPGLTYNEQFF | TGTGCCAGCAGACCTCCACCGGGACTAACATACAATGAGCAGTTCTTC
TRBJ2-7 | NA | TRBV10-3 | NA | CAISDTGRGSSYEQYF | TGTGCCATCAGTGACACGGGACGGGGCAGCTCCTACGAGCAGTACTTC
TRBJ2-4 | TRBD1 | TRBV20-1 | NA | CSASYWDRVSQYF | TGCAGTGCTAGTTATTGGGACAGGGTTTCCCAGTACTTC
TRBJ2-7 | NA | TRBV20-1 | NA | CSARLEQQYF | TGCAGTGCCCGACTCGAACAGCAGTACTTC
TRBJ1-1 | NA | TRBV28 | many | CASSGSRREAFF | TGTGCCAGCAGTGGGAGTAGGCGGGAAGCTTTCTTT